Presented here are 20 T cell receptor beta chains from one specimen sequenced in a study of blood T cell repertoires in COVID-19. TCRdb's table, derived via immunoSEQ multiplex PCR, lists solely in-frame clones and lacks some. The sample includes around 160,000 clones, around 84% of them seen just once. The sample comprised peripheral blood. Source of these receptors: a human donor in a cohort sampled during active COVID-19.

V gene TRBV3-1 (or the pseudogene TRBV3-2) combines with J gene TRBJ2-5; possibly TRBD2 for D (7 bases). CDR3 length: 16 amino acids. CDR1 and CDR2 (germline): LGHDT, YNNKEL (reference sequence). V lost 0 bases and J lost 7, with 18 bases in between. This CDR3 is CASSQDRRGGGGTQYF. The CDR3 DNA is TGTGCCAGCAGCCAAGATAGGAGGGGGGGAGGAGGGACCCAGTACTTC.

This clone was seen a single time. The chain joins TRBV30 to TRBJ1-4; a weak D match, TRBD1 (6 bases). V was shortened by 3 bases and J by 5 bases, with 13 bases between the two germline ends. CDR3 length equals 14 residues. The germline CDR1 and CDR2 sequences are GTSNPN and SVGIG (reference sequence). The CDR3 spells CAWRPGHQNEKLFF. CDR3 nucleotides: TGTGCCTGGAGGCCGGGACATCAGAATGAAAAACTGTTTTTT.

This clone was seen just once. The chain recombines TRBV10-3 with TRBJ1-5; 8 bases align to TRBD1. This CDR3 is built from 14 residues. CDR1 is ENHRY and CDR2 is SYGVKD in the germline V gene. With V trimmed by 6 bases and J by 2 bases, 3 bases remained unmatched. CDR3 protein: CAIRGQGGNQPQHF. Here the CDR3 DNA reads TGTGCCATCAGAGGACAGGGCGGCAATCAGCCCCAGCATTTT.

V is TRBV7-2 and J is TRBJ1-2, with 7 bases matching TRBD1. The V segment lost 4 bases and the J segment 8 bases; nucleotides outside the gene matches: 7. Germline V CDR1 and CDR2: SGHTA, FQGNSA. This CDR3 has 13 residues. The CDR3 nucleotides read TGTGCCAGCAGCTCCGACAGGGTGTGGGGCTACACCTTC. Protein: CASSSDRVWGYTF.

The chain uses TRBV12-3 or TRBV12-4 and TRBJ2-2; the D is unclear. Trimming took off 3 bases at V and 4 bases at J, with 6 bases between the two ends. This CDR3 has 13 residues. CDR3 sequence reads: CASSLAGTGELFF. For the CDR3, the DNA is TGTGCCAGCAGTTTGGCTGGCACCGGGGAGCTGTTTTTT.

In its sample, this clone was seen once. The rearrangement joins TRBV3-1 (or the pseudogene TRBV3-2) to TRBJ1-2; D gene unclear. This CDR3 region has 11 residues. Between the trimmed V and J ends, which lost 4 bases and 8 bases, there was a span of 8 bases. CDR1 and CDR2 from the germline V gene are LGHDT and YNNKEL (reference sequence). Here the CDR3 reads CASSRGRGYTF. The CDR3 coding sequence is TGTGCCAGCAGCCGCGGGAGGGGCTACACCTTC.

The rearrangement links TRBV30 to TRBJ1-5; D perhaps matches TRBD1 (5 bases). Germline-derived CDR1 and CDR2 are GTSNPN and SVGIG (reference sequence). V was clipped by 5 bases and J by 0 bases, with 11 bases between them. This CDR3 has 14 residues. This CDR3 reads CAWGRDDSNQPQHF. CDR3 sequence (DNA): TGTGCCTGGGGCAGGGATGATAGCAATCAGCCCCAGCATTTT. Supplemented by reference TRBV30 and TRBJ1-5, the full variable domain reads SQTIHQWPATLVQPVGSPLSLECTVEGTSNPNLYWYRQAAGRGLQLLFYSVGIGQISSEVPQNLSASRPQDRQFILSSKKLLLSDSGFYLCAWGRDDSNQPQHFGDGTRLSIL.

This chain connects TRBV29-1 to TRBJ2-1, with TRBD2 as a possible D gene (5 bases). Germline V gene lookup returns CDR1 SQVTM and CDR2 ANQGSEA. This CDR3 comprises 13 residues. The germline V and J ends were trimmed by 5 bases and 7 bases, with 15 bases remaining between them. For the CDR3, the DNA is TGCAGCGTTCAGAGGGTAGGAACGAATGAGCAGTTCTTC. Encoded protein: CSVQRVGTNEQFF.

The rearrangement links TRBV6-5 to TRBJ1-5; 7 bases map to TRBD1. Looked up from germline, CDR1 is MNHEY and CDR2 is SVGAGI. V lost 5 bases to trimming and J lost 1 base; unmatched junction nucleotides: 5. This CDR3 is 15 amino acids long. The chain's CDR3 is CASSLDRVSNQPQHF. CDR3 in DNA: TGTGCCAGCAGTCTTGACAGGGTGAGCAATCAGCCCCAGCATTTT.

The chain combines TRBV3-1 (or the pseudogene TRBV3-2) with TRBJ1-1; D ambiguous. This CDR3 contains 19 residues. The germline CDR1 and CDR2 sequences are LGHDT and YNNKEL (reference sequence). Trimming shortened V by 1 base and J by 4 bases, and 25 bases separated the two germline ends. The CDR3 DNA sequence: TGTGCCAGCAGCCAAGTACGGGCCGTTAAGATCGGGATTAGCACTGAAGCTTTCTTT. Protein sequence: CASSQVRAVKIGISTEAFF.

The chain uses TRBV19 and TRBJ2-5; 9 bases are shared with TRBD2. The CDR3 covers 15 residues. After removal of 2 bases from V and 2 bases from J, the junction contained 3 bases not matched to a gene. Germline V gives CDR1 LNHDA, CDR2 SQIVND (reference sequence). The CDR3 DNA sequence: TGTGCCAGTAGTATAACCGCGGGAGGGCAAGAGACCCAGTACTTC. This encodes CASSITAGGQETQYF.

This clone was picked up one time. The V and J genes are TRBV11-3 and TRBJ2-1; D perhaps matches TRBD1 (5 bases). Trimming took 0 bases from V and 1 from J, leaving 13 bases between them. This CDR3 is 17 amino acids long. Germline CDR1 reads SGHNT; CDR2 reads YENEEA. In nucleotides, the CDR3 is TGTGCCAGCAGCTTAGACGCAGGGTTGGGGTCCTACAATGAGCAGTTCTTC. It codes for CASSLDAGLGSYNEQFF.

This clone was found a few times. The rearrangement uses TRBV6-2 or TRBV6-3 and TRBJ1-5; 8 bases align to TRBD1. J lost 5 bases, V lost 5 bases, and 11 bases had no gene match. CDR1 is MNHEY, CDR2 SVGEGT, per germline. The CDR3 extends over 16 amino acids. CDR3 residues: CASSTDRVSWDQPQHF. As DNA, the CDR3 is TGTGCCAGCAGTACGGACAGGGTTTCTTGGGATCAGCCCCAGCATTTT.

The chain couples TRBV6-4 to TRBJ2-2, with 7 nucleotides matching TRBD1. Germline CDR1 and CDR2: MRHNA and SNTAGT. The CDR3 is 16 amino acids. V was pared by 2 bases and J by 4 bases, with 7 bases of the junction left unmatched. This CDR3 is CASSDLGRGTTGELFF. The CDR3 DNA is TGTGCCAGCAGTGACCTAGGCAGGGGGACCACCGGGGAGCTGTTTTTT.

The V call is TRBV18, the J call TRBJ2-1, with a weak D call TRBD2 (7 bases). This CDR3 comprises 16 residues. Germline CDR1 reads KGHSH; CDR2 reads LQKENI. Trimming cost V 0 bases and J 7 bases, with 16 bases left between them. The CDR3 reads CASSPPRGALMNEQFF. The DNA of the CDR3 is TGTGCCAGCTCACCACCCCGGGGGGCCTTGATGAATGAGCAGTTCTTC. The variable domain in full, completed from reference TRBV18 and TRBJ2-1, reads NAGVMQNPRHLVRRRGQEARLRCSPMKGHSHVYWYRQLPEEGLKFMVYLQKENIIDESGMPKERFSAEFPKEGPSILRIQQVVRGDSAAYFCASSPPRGALMNEQFFGPGTRLTVL.

J is TRBJ2-7 and V is TRBV6-2 or TRBV6-3; D not certain. V was cut by 0 bases and J by 6 bases, with 15 bases left in between. CDR1 MNHEY and CDR2 SVGEGT come from the germline V gene. This CDR3 has 15 residues. The CDR3 bases are TGTGCCAGCAGTTACTCTGGTTCTTCTAGTCGCGAGCAGTACTTC. It yields the protein CASSYSGSSSREQYF.

This sequence joins TRBV7-2 and TRBJ2-1; 10 nucleotides agree with TRBD2. The CDR3 runs 15 residues. Trimming took 1 base from V and 5 from J; bases not matched to a gene: 2. The germline gives CDR1 SGHTA, CDR2 FQGNSA. The CDR3 spells CASSLGTSGHNEQFF. The CDR3 DNA is TGTGCCAGCAGCTTAGGGACTAGCGGCCACAATGAGCAGTTCTTC.

This chain connects TRBV5-1 to TRBJ1-1; no reliable D call. The CDR3 extends over 16 amino acids. V was clipped by 0 bases and J by 0 bases, with 12 bases between them. The germline V gene encodes CDR1 SGHRS and CDR2 YFSETQ. As DNA, the CDR3 is TGCGCCAGCAGCTTGGACCCTCGGGGAATGAACACTGAAGCTTTCTTT. This gives the protein CASSLDPRGMNTEAFF.

This clone showed up just once. The V gene is TRBV9, the J gene TRBJ2-7; D may be TRBD2 (6 bases). The V end was cut by 4 bases, the J end by 6 bases, with 14 bases between. The CDR3 totals 13 residues. Germline V lookup: CDR1 SGDLS, CDR2 YYNGEE. CDR3 sequence reads: CASSLTGVGEQYF. The CDR3 DNA reads as TGTGCCAGCAGCCTAACGGGGGTTGGCGAGCAGTACTTC.

The V gene is TRBV7-9, the J gene TRBJ1-3; the D gene is possibly TRBD1 (6 bases). The germline V gene encodes CDR1 SEHNR and CDR2 FQNEAQ (reference sequence). The CDR3 is made up of 14 amino acids. Trimming stripped 2 bases from V and 2 bases from J, with 7 bases between. The chain's CDR3 is CASSLQGPGNTIYF. The CDR3 coding sequence is TGTGCCAGCAGCTTACAGGGGCCTGGAAACACCATATATTTT.